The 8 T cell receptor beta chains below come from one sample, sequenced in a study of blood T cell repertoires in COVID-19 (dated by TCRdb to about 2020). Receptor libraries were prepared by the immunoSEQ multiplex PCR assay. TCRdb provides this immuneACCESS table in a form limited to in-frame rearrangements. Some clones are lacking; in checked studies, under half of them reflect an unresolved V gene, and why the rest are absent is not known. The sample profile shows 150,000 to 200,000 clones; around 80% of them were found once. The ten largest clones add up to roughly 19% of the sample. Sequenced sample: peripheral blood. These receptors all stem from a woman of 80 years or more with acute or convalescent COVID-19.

This CDR3 is CASSLARSRAAYGYTF. In DNA, the CDR3 is TGTGCCAGCAGCTTAGCACGGAGCAGGGCCGCCTATGGCTACACCTTC. The gene calls are TRBV7-8 and TRBJ1-2; D may be TRBD1 (5 bases). The V gene lost 0 bases and the J gene lost 4 bases, with 15 bases spanning the gap. This CDR3 is built from 16 residues. Germline values: CDR1 SGHVS, CDR2 FQNEAQ.

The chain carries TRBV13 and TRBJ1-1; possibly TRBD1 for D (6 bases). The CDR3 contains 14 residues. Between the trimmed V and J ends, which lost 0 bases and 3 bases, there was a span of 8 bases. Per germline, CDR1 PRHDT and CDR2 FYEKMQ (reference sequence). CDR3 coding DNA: TGTGCCAGCAGCTTAGGACAGGGCGACACTGAAGCTTTCTTT. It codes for CASSLGQGDTEAFF.

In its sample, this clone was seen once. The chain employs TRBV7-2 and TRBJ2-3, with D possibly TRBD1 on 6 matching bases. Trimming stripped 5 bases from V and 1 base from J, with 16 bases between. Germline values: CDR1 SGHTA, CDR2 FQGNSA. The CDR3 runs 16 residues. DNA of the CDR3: TGTGCCAGCAGCCTCTCCCGTGCAGGGGGCACAGATACGCAGTATTTT. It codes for CASSLSRAGGTDTQYF.

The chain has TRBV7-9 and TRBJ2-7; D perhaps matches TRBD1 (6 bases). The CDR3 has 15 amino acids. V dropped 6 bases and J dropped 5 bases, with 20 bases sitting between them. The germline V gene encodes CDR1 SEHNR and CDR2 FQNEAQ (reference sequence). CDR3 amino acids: CASSFSGVKWDEQYF. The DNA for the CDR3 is TGTGCCAGCAGTTTCTCAGGGGTTAAGTGGGACGAGCAGTACTTC. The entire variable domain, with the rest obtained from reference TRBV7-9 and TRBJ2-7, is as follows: DTGVSQNPRHKITKRGQNVTFRCDPISEHNRLYWYRQTLGQGPEFLTYFQNEAQLEKSRLLSDRFSAERPKGSFSTLEIQRTEQGDSAMYLCASSFSGVKWDEQYFGPGTRLTVT.

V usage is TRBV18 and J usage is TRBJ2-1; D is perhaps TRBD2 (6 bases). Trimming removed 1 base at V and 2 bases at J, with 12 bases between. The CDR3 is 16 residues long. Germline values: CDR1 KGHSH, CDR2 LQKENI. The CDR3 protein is CASSPREAQTYNEQFF. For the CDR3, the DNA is TGTGCCAGCTCACCACGGGAGGCTCAGACCTACAATGAGCAGTTCTTC. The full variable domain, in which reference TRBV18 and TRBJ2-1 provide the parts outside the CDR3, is NAGVMQNPRHLVRRRGQEARLRCSPMKGHSHVYWYRQLPEEGLKFMVYLQKENIIDESGMPKERFSAEFPKEGPSILRIQQVVRGDSAAYFCASSPREAQTYNEQFFGPGTRLTVL.

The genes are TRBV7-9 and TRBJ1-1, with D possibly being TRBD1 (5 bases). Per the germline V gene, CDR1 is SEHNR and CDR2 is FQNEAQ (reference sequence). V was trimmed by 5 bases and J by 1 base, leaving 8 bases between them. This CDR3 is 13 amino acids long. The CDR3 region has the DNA TGTGCCAGCAGCCCGCAGGGGAACACTGAAGCTTTCTTT. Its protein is CASSPQGNTEAFF.

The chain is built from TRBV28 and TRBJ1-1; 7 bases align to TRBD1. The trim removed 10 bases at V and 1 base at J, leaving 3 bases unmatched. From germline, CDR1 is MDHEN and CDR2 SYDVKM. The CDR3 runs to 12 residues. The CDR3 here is CATRQGNTEAFF. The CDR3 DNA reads TGTGCCACGAGACAGGGGAACACTGAAGCTTTCTTT.

CDR3 in amino acids: CASSLSGSYYNEQFF. The CDR3 region has the DNA TGTGCCAGCTCCCTTAGCGGGAGTTACTACAATGAGCAGTTCTTC. The rearrangement uses TRBV18 and TRBJ2-1, with 9 positions matching TRBD2. This CDR3 comprises 15 residues. V lost 6 bases, J lost 3 bases, and 6 bases stayed unmatched. The germline V gene has CDR1 KGHSH and CDR2 LQKENI.